The 30 T cell receptor beta chains listed next were all sequenced from one sample in a study of breast tumors, draining lymph nodes, adjacent tissues. MiXCR, applied by TCRdb to the multiplex PCR reads, yields one record per CDR3 protein. This sample carries over 200,000 distinct CDR3 sequences, approximately 30% of them seen once, and the ten largest clones take around 1.4%. The lymph nodes were axillary draining lymph nodes from breast cancer patients. Specimen: axillary lymph node tissue. The source is a female donor with breast cancer. Some clones in this sample may be carry-over from other donors' samples.

The sample holds many counts of this clonotype. The V call is TRBV9, the J call TRBJ2-1; 11 nucleotides match TRBD2. J lost 1 base, V lost 4 bases, and 7 bases had no gene match. Germline values: CDR1 SGDLS, CDR2 YYNGEE. This CDR3 is built from 17 residues. CDR3 bases: TGTGCCAGCAGCTCGAGACTAGCGGGACATTCCTACAATGAGCAGTTCTTC. It codes for CASSSRLAGHSYNEQFF. The entire variable domain, with the rest obtained from reference TRBV9 and TRBJ2-1, is as follows: DSGVTQTPKHLITATGQRVTLRCSPRSGDLSVYWYQQSLDQGLQFLIQYYNGEERAKGNILERFSAQQFPDLHSELNLSSLELGDSALYFCASSSRLAGHSYNEQFFGPGTRLTVL.

In its sample, this clonotype was seen once. Since a much larger clone is just one base distant, this may be a read error. This sequence joins TRBV7-2 and TRBJ2-4; 9 bases match TRBD2. Germline loops: CDR1 SGHTA, CDR2 FQGNSA. This CDR3 has 14 amino acids. In DNA, the CDR3 is TGTGCCAGCAGCAATAGCGGGAGTGGGAACATTCGGTACTTC. Its translation is CASSNSGSGNIRYF.

This clonotype was recorded many times. DNA for the CDR3: TGTGCCAGCAGCTCGGCCAGTTTAATGGGAGAATATGGCTACACCTTC. Amino acids: CASSSASLMGEYGYTF. The gene calls are TRBV5-4 and TRBJ1-2; D remains unclear. The CDR3 runs 16 residues. With 3 bases removed from V and 5 bases from J, the gap between germline ends came to 20 bases. The germline V gene has CDR1 SGHNT and CDR2 YYREEE (reference sequence). Based on the CDR3 plus reference TRBV5-4 and TRBJ1-2, the full variable domain is ETGVTQSPTHLIKTRGQQVTLRCSSQSGHNTVSWYQQALGQGPQFIFQYYREEENGRGNFPPRFSGLQFPNYSSELNVNALELDDSALYLCASSSASLMGEYGYTFGSGTRLTVV.

This clonotype was seen ten or more times. The V call is TRBV30, the J call TRBJ2-1, with a weak D call TRBD2 (5 bases). From germline, CDR1 is GTSNPN and CDR2 SVGIG (reference sequence). This CDR3 contains 11 residues. Trimming shortened V by 2 bases and J by 10 bases, and 9 bases separated the two germline ends. The CDR3: CAWSTDWEQFF. The CDR3 bases are TGTGCCTGGAGTACGGACTGGGAGCAGTTCTTC.

This clonotype was recorded many times. The chain links TRBV2 to TRBJ1-6, with TRBD1 matching 7 bases. There are 17 residues in the CDR3. Germline CDR1 is SNHLY and CDR2 is FYNNEI. The V segment lost 4 bases and the J segment 7 bases; nucleotides outside the gene matches: 13. The CDR3 reads CASSVSRDSLRNSPLHF. DNA of the CDR3: TGTGCCAGCAGTGTTAGCCGGGACAGTTTACGGAATTCACCCCTCCACTTT.

Comment on this clonotype: One base away lies a much larger clone, so this may be a sequencing read error. The chain joins TRBV3-1 to TRBJ2-1, with D perhaps TRBD2 (5 bases). CDR3 length: 14 amino acids. The germline gives CDR1 LGHDT, CDR2 YNNKEL (reference sequence). Here the CDR3 reads CAGSQGLARNEQFF. The CDR3 DNA reads as TGTGCCGGCAGCCAAGGGCTAGCACGTAATGAGCAGTTCTTC.

This clonotype was observed many times. This rearrangement joins TRBV3-1 to TRBJ2-2, with D perhaps matching TRBD1 or TRBD2 (6 bases each). V lost 0 bases and J lost 6, with 14 bases in between. Germline lookup yields CDR1 LGHDT and CDR2 YNNKEL (reference sequence). CDR3 length: 16 amino acids. The CDR3 nucleotides read TGTGCCAGCAGCCAAGATTTTGGGGGGCAAGCCGGGGAGCTGTTTTTT. Its translation: CASSQDFGGQAGELFF.

This clonotype was detected many times. This chain uses TRBV20-1 with TRBJ2-2, with 8 bases lining up with TRBD1. Germline-derived CDR1 and CDR2 are DFQATT and SNEGSKA (reference sequence). With V trimmed by 3 bases and J by 3 bases, 6 bases remained unmatched. This CDR3 comprises 15 residues. CDR3 DNA sequence: TGCAGTGCTAGGGTAAGGACAGGGTACACCGGGGAGCTGTTTTTT. It encodes CSARVRTGYTGELFF.

Ten or more counts support this clonotype. V is TRBV5-5 and J is TRBJ1-2, with 8 bases that match TRBD1. CDR1 is SGHKS, CDR2 YYEKEE, per germline (reference sequence). The V gene end was trimmed by 3 bases and the J gene end by 8 bases; junction bases not matched to a gene: 12. The CDR3 extends over 15 amino acids. CDR3 DNA sequence: TGTGCCAGCAGCTGGACCGGGACAGGTGACCGCGGCTACACCTTC. Encoded protein: CASSWTGTGDRGYTF.

This clonotype showed up just a few times. A read error may be the cause here, since a much bigger clone is one base away. The chain is built from TRBV5-6 and TRBJ2-5; tentative D call: TRBD2 (6 bases). CDR1 is SGHDT and CDR2 is YYEEEE in the germline V gene. The CDR3 is 16 residues long. V was cut by 2 bases and J by 3 bases, with 17 bases left in between. The CDR3 nucleotides read TGTGCCAGCAGCTTAAGGACTACCGGGAGCGAAGAGACCCAGTACTTC. It yields the protein CASSLRTTGSEETQYF.

This clonotype was detected many times. The chain is built from TRBV5-4 and TRBJ2-1; D not certain. This CDR3 contains 11 residues. The germline gives CDR1 SGHNT, CDR2 YYREEE (reference sequence). The ends were cut back, 3 bases at V and 8 bases at J, with 6 bases in the middle. The CDR3 is CASSSGYEQFF. CDR3 sequence (DNA): TGTGCCAGCAGCTCAGGATATGAGCAGTTCTTC.

This clonotype has a count of ten or more. This chain connects TRBV7-9 to TRBJ2-7, with D tentatively TRBD1 or TRBD2 (5 bases each). Germline V gene data show CDR1 as SEHNR and CDR2 as FQNEAQ (reference sequence). This CDR3 is built from 18 residues. The ends were cut back, 5 bases at V and 0 bases at J, with 23 bases in the middle. The CDR3 nucleotides read TGTGCCAGCAGCCCAGAGAGGGCGGCAGGGCCCTTCTCCTACGAGCAGTACTTC. Translated, it gives CASSPERAAGPFSYEQYF.

This chain links TRBV5-8 with TRBJ2-3, with 10 bases identical to TRBD2. The length of the CDR3 is 15 residues. J was trimmed by 3 bases and V by 7 bases; bases with no gene match: 8. From germline, CDR1 is SGHTS and CDR2 YDEGEE. CDR3 loop: CASGLAGVRTDTQYF. Written as DNA, the CDR3 is TGTGCCAGCGGTCTAGCGGGAGTGAGGACAGATACGCAGTATTTT. Full variable domain (rest looked up from reference TRBV5-8 and TRBJ2-3): EAGVTQSPTHLIKTRGQQATLRCSPISGHTSVYWYQQALGLGLQFLLWYDEGEERNRGNFPPRFSGRQFPNYSSELNVNALELEDSALYLCASGLAGVRTDTQYFGPGTRLTVL.

Ten or more counts support this clonotype. V and J are TRBV7-2 and TRBJ1-5; possibly TRBD1 for D (6 bases). Germline CDR1 is SGHTA and CDR2 is FQGNSA. Trimming stripped 6 bases from V and 1 base from J, with 16 bases between. The CDR3 totals 16 residues. In DNA, the CDR3 is TGTGCCAGCAGACCCGGGGGGGCGGCGAGCAATCAGCCCCAGCATTTT. This gives the protein CASRPGGAASNQPQHF.

This clonotype was detected ten times or more. The rearrangement joins TRBV15 to TRBJ1-3; no firm D call. Trimming left V 0 bases short and J 0 bases short, with 6 bases between. CDR3 size: 15 residues. Germline V gene lookup returns CDR1 LNHNV and CDR2 YYDKDF (reference sequence). The CDR3 loop is CATSRDLGSGNTIYF. CDR3 DNA: TGTGCCACCAGCAGAGATCTAGGCTCTGGAAACACCATATATTTT.

The genes are TRBV2 and TRBJ1-2; 9 bases are a match to TRBD1. CDR3 length: 14 residues. V gave up 4 bases and J gave up 6 bases; unmatched junction bases: 6. Germline lookup yields CDR1 SNHLY and CDR2 FYNNEI. CDR3 sequence: CASSGTGVVNGYTF. In DNA form, the CDR3 reads TGTGCCAGCAGTGGGACAGGGGTCGTCAATGGCTACACCTTC.

This clonotype was seen at least ten times. The chain couples TRBV20-1 to TRBJ2-1; 14 nucleotides align to TRBD2. CDR3 length: 14 residues. CDR1 is DFQATT, CDR2 SNEGSKA, per germline (reference sequence). Trimming at V came to 4 bases and at J to 8 bases, leaving 4 bases not matched to a gene. The CDR3 sequence: CSAIRLAGGHEQFF. The DNA of the CDR3 is TGCAGTGCTATTAGACTAGCGGGAGGGCATGAGCAGTTCTTC.

This clonotype was seen many times. This rearrangement joins TRBV30 to TRBJ1-4; a weak D match, TRBD1 (5 bases). Deletions cut 5 bases from V and 3 bases from J, with 10 bases between. Looked up from germline, CDR1 is GTSNPN and CDR2 is SVGIG (reference sequence). CDR3 size: 13 residues. This CDR3 reads CAWSGRSNEKLFF. The CDR3 coding sequence is TGTGCCTGGTCAGGGAGATCTAATGAAAAACTGTTTTTT.

This clonotype was picked up many times. V is TRBV7-9 and J is TRBJ2-4; TRBD2 agrees at 15 bases. This CDR3 has 18 amino acids. Germline V lookup: CDR1 SEHNR, CDR2 FQNEAQ (reference sequence). V trimming: 5 bases; J trimming: 7 bases; junction bases outside the gene matches: 12. Written as DNA, the CDR3 is TGTGCCAGCAGCAGGACTAGCGGGAGGGGAACCCAAACTAACATTCAGTACTTC. This encodes CASSRTSGRGTQTNIQYF.

In the case of this clonotype: Possible read error: a much larger clone is one base away. CDR3 loop: CASSAVGSPSSNQPQHF. DNA of the CDR3: TGTGCCAGCTCGGCGGTCGGCAGCCCCTCGAGCAATCAGCCCCAGCATTTT. This rearrangement joins TRBV6-1 to TRBJ1-5; D ambiguous. V shed 8 bases and J shed 1 base, with 21 bases lying between them. The V gene's germline CDR1 is MNHNS and CDR2 SASEGT. The CDR3 is 17 amino acids.

The chain combines TRBV15 with TRBJ2-7; D may correspond to TRBD1 or TRBD2 (5 bases each). The V end lost 0 bases, the J end lost 0 bases, and 6 bases lay between the germline ends. CDR1 LNHNV and CDR2 YYDKDF come from the germline V gene (reference sequence). CDR3 length equals 14 residues. CDR3 amino acids: CATSRERGSYEQYF. CDR3 bases: TGTGCCACCAGCAGAGAGAGGGGCTCCTACGAGCAGTACTTC.

V is TRBV5-1 and J is TRBJ1-2, with D possibly TRBD1 on 6 matching bases. The CDR3 is 12 amino acids. Between the trimmed V and J ends, which lost 8 bases and 8 bases, there was a span of 16 bases. Germline lookup yields CDR1 SGHRS and CDR2 YFSETQ. Written as DNA, the CDR3 is TGCGCCAGTACTAGCGGGGGGCTCGGCTACACCTTC. This encodes CASTSGGLGYTF.

The J gene is TRBJ2-4, the V gene TRBV28, with 7 bases that match TRBD2. V was clipped by 2 bases and J by 4 bases; unmatched bases: 5. This CDR3 contains 15 residues. CDR1 is MDHEN and CDR2 is SYDVKM in the germline V gene. The CDR3 nucleotides read TGTGCCAGCAGTTTAGGGGGGGGTGGAAAAAACATTCAGTACTTC. It translates to CASSLGGGGKNIQYF.

This clonotype showed up just a few times. The chain links TRBV28 to TRBJ1-4; tentative D call: TRBD1 (5 bases). From germline, CDR1 is MDHEN and CDR2 SYDVKM. The CDR3 sequence is 14 residues long. Trimming took off 1 base at V and 3 bases at J, with 6 bases between the two ends. DNA of the CDR3: TGTGCCAGCAGTTTATTGACAGCTAATGAAAAACTGTTTTTT. It encodes CASSLLTANEKLFF.

V usage is TRBV20-1 and J usage is TRBJ2-3; no clear D gene. Trimming shortened V by 5 bases and J by 11 bases, and 23 bases separated the two germline ends. Germline CDR1 and CDR2: DFQATT and SNEGSKA (reference sequence). The CDR3 has 14 amino acids. This CDR3 is CSAEGDGAYNEQYF. In nucleotides, the CDR3 is TGCAGTGCTGAAGGAGACGGCGCCTACAATGAGCAGTATTTT.

On this clonotype itself: The junction departs from the called germline gene at one end, perhaps through a read error. This sequence joins TRBV5-1 and TRBJ1-1; D uncertain. CDR1 and CDR2 (germline): SGHRS, YFSETQ. The CDR3 is 12 residues long. The CDR3 coding sequence is TGCGCCAGCGGCTTCTCGGACACTGAAGCTTTCTTT. Translating it yields CASGFSDTEAFF.

Many counts were recorded for this clonotype. The rearrangement joins TRBV7-8 to TRBJ2-1; TRBD2 matches at 7 bases. Looked up from germline, CDR1 is SGHVS and CDR2 is FQNEAQ. The CDR3 covers 16 residues. The junction had 9 bases not matched to a gene; V was cut back by 1 base and J by 6 bases. The CDR3 loop is CASSLVAGESGNEQFF. The CDR3, as DNA: TGTGCCAGCAGCTTAGTTGCGGGAGAATCGGGCAATGAGCAGTTCTTC.

In its sample, this clonotype was seen many times. The rearrangement joins TRBV6-1 to TRBJ2-1; no reliable D call. Germline values: CDR1 MNHNS, CDR2 SASEGT. The CDR3 is 15 amino acids. V lost 4 bases and J lost 9, with 19 bases in between. For the CDR3, the DNA is TGTGCCAGCAGTGCCCCTAGTGACTCCCGAACTGAGCAGTTCTTC. Translating gives CASSAPSDSRTEQFF.

As concerns this clonotype: A read error is likely, as this CDR3 ends without the conserved phenylalanine or tryptophan. The V and J genes are TRBV7-8 and TRBJ1-2; D might be TRBD1 (5 bases). The V end was cut by 0 bases, the J end by 5 bases, with 10 bases between. This CDR3 contains 14 residues. The germline CDR1 and CDR2 sequences are SGHVS and FQNEAQ. This CDR3 reads CASSLAPSGYGYTL. CDR3 DNA: TGTGCCAGCAGCTTAGCCCCTTCAGGGTATGGCTACACCCTC.

This clonotype occurred a few times. This chain joins TRBV5-6 and TRBJ1-2; D gene unclear. Per the germline V gene, CDR1 is SGHDT and CDR2 is YYEEEE. Trimming took 4 bases from V and 7 from J, leaving 14 bases between them. The CDR3 consists of 13 residues. The CDR3 region has the DNA TGTGCCAGCAGCGGGCTTTACGGTCTTGGCTACACCTTC. It specifies CASSGLYGLGYTF. The full variable domain, its missing parts supplied by reference TRBV5-6 and TRBJ1-2, is DAGVTQSPTHLIKTRGQQVTLRCSPKSGHDTVSWYQQALGQGPQFIFQYYEEEERQRGNFPDRFSGHQFPNYSSELNVNALLLGDSALYLCASSGLYGLGYTFGSGTRLTVV.